Below, 30 T cell receptor beta chains from the same sample are listed, as sequenced in a study of blood T cell repertoires in COVID-19. Profiled with immunoSEQ multiplex PCR; TCRdb holds only in-frame clones, not every one. The table lists roughly 200,000 clones, around 80% of them singletons. Sample: peripheral blood. The receptors originated from a woman in her seventies with acute or convalescent COVID-19.

CDR3: CAWSPGLAGDEQYF. The CDR3, as DNA: TGTGCCTGGAGTCCGGGACTAGCGGGAGACGAGCAGTACTTC. This chain links TRBV30 with TRBJ2-7; 14 nucleotides align to TRBD2. CDR3 length equals 14 residues. CDR1 and CDR2 from the germline V gene are GTSNPN and SVGIG (reference sequence). V lost 2 bases and J lost 5; bases outside the gene matches: 2.

This clone showed up just a few times. The chain joins TRBV5-1 to TRBJ1-2; D ambiguous. Germline V gives CDR1 SGHRS, CDR2 YFSETQ. V was clipped by 0 bases and J by 2 bases, with 11 bases between them. The CDR3 contains 15 residues. The CDR3 coding sequence is TGCGCCAGCAGCTTGGGCTCAGGCCCAAACTATGGCTACACCTTC. Residues: CASSLGSGPNYGYTF.

The chain combines TRBV9 with TRBJ1-1; 9 bases match TRBD1. This CDR3 comprises 14 residues. The V gene's germline CDR1 is SGDLS and CDR2 YYNGEE. V shed 4 bases and J 4 bases; nucleotides not matched to a gene: 5. CDR3 coding DNA: TGTGCCAGCAGCCCGACGACAGGGGGCACTGAAGCTTTCTTT. Translated: CASSPTTGGTEAFF.

This chain joins TRBV5-8 and TRBJ1-5, with D unclear. This CDR3 has 15 amino acids. The germline V gene has CDR1 SGHTS and CDR2 YDEGEE. Between the trimmed V and J ends, which lost 3 bases and 8 bases, there was a span of 18 bases. This CDR3 reads CASSSPTWFNEPQHF. As DNA, the CDR3 is TGTGCCAGCAGCTCACCGACATGGTTTAATGAGCCCCAGCATTTT.

The chain combines TRBV27 with TRBJ1-1; TRBD1 agrees at 8 bases. CDR1 MNHEY and CDR2 SMNVEV come from the germline V gene (reference sequence). V lost 1 base, J lost 7 bases, and 5 bases stayed unmatched. The CDR3 extends over 14 amino acids. In DNA, the CDR3 is TGTGCCAGCAGTTTATTAGGGGACAGGCTTGAAGCTTTCTTT. This codes for CASSLLGDRLEAFF.

The chain combines TRBV2 with TRBJ2-1; 7 bases are a match to TRBD2. This CDR3 is 14 amino acids long. The V and J ends lost 2 bases and 9 bases, in that order; junction bases with no gene match: 7. The germline V gene has CDR1 SNHLY and CDR2 FYNNEI. The CDR3 spells CASSERASGTEQFF. The CDR3 DNA reads as TGTGCCAGCAGTGAACGCGCTAGCGGTACTGAGCAGTTCTTC.

Here the CDR3 reads CAWRPSPGNTIYF. The CDR3 DNA is TGTGCCTGGAGACCCAGTCCTGGAAACACCATATATTTT. The genes are TRBV30 and TRBJ1-3, with unresolved D. Germline V gene sequence: CDR1 GTSNPN, CDR2 SVGIG (reference sequence). Trimming took 3 bases from V and 2 from J, leaving 8 bases between them. This CDR3 has 13 residues.

This rearrangement joins TRBV28 to TRBJ2-1; 10 nucleotides line up with TRBD2. This CDR3 contains 16 residues. The trim removed 6 bases at V and 1 base at J, leaving 6 bases unmatched. The germline CDR1 and CDR2 sequences are MDHEN and SYDVKM. This chain's CDR3 is CASRGTSARSYNEQFF. CDR3 nucleotides: TGTGCCAGCAGGGGGACTAGCGCCCGATCCTACAATGAGCAGTTCTTC.

V usage is TRBV3-1 (or the pseudogene TRBV3-2) and J usage is TRBJ1-1, with TRBD1 identical over 10 bases. Trimming cost V 3 bases and J 6 bases; bases outside gene matches: 7. This CDR3 spans 15 amino acids. Looked up from germline, CDR1 is LGHDT and CDR2 is YNNKEL (reference sequence). The CDR3 DNA sequence: TGTGCCAGCAGCCAGTCGGACAGGGGGGCTTCTGAAGCTTTCTTT. It encodes CASSQSDRGASEAFF.

This clone was seen a few times. V and J are TRBV7-2 and TRBJ2-1, with 8 bases identical to TRBD1. The CDR3 spans 15 residues. Germline V gene lookup returns CDR1 SGHTA and CDR2 FQGNSA. Trimming took 2 bases from V and 8 from J; bases not matched to a gene: 8. CDR3 DNA sequence: TGTGCCAGCAGCTTAAGTGCGGGACAGGTCGATGAGCAGTTCTTC. This codes for CASSLSAGQVDEQFF.

The V and J genes are TRBV5-8 and TRBJ2-7; a weak D match, TRBD2 (6 bases). Per the germline V gene, CDR1 is SGHTS and CDR2 is YDEGEE. The CDR3 sequence is 13 residues long. V lost 4 bases and J lost 0, with 8 bases in between. The CDR3 here is CASSRDFSYEQYF. CDR3 nucleotide sequence: TGTGCCAGCAGCCGGGACTTCTCCTACGAGCAGTACTTC.

This chain links TRBV2 with TRBJ1-3; D may be TRBD1 (6 bases). Trimming removed 6 bases from V and 2 bases from J, with 17 bases in between. The CDR3 covers 16 residues. From germline, CDR1 is SNHLY and CDR2 FYNNEI. CDR3 DNA sequence: TGTGCCAGCAGGGTGGACAGCCACCTTACTGGAAACACCATATATTTT. It encodes CASRVDSHLTGNTIYF.

The chain joins TRBV16 to TRBJ1-1; 7 bases line up with TRBD1. Losses at the gene ends were 0 bases for V and 5 bases for J; bases not matched to a gene: 3. Per germline, CDR1 KGHSY and CDR2 FQNENV. The CDR3 is made up of 14 amino acids. The CDR3 protein is CASSQSTGWTEAFF. CDR3 coding DNA: TGTGCCAGCAGCCAATCGACAGGGTGGACTGAAGCTTTCTTT. Based on the CDR3 plus reference TRBV16 and TRBJ1-1, the full variable domain is GEEVAQTPKHLVRGEGQKAKLYCAPIKGHSYVFWYQQVLKNEFKFLISFQNENVFDETGMPKERFSAKCLPNSPCSLEIQATKLEDSAVYFCASSQSTGWTEAFFGQGTRLTVV.

This clone appeared a single time. The chain joins TRBV9 to TRBJ2-7; D perhaps matches TRBD2 (6 bases). This CDR3 has 14 amino acids. The germline V gene encodes CDR1 SGDLS and CDR2 YYNGEE. V lost 4 bases and J 2 bases, leaving 13 bases between the germline ends. DNA of the CDR3: TGTGCCAGCAGCAGAGGAGGGCAGGCCTACGAGCAGTACTTC. Amino acid sequence: CASSRGGQAYEQYF.

This rearrangement joins TRBV27 to TRBJ2-7; 8 nucleotides match TRBD1. Germline CDR1 and CDR2: MNHEY and SMNVEV (reference sequence). Trimming cost V 4 bases and J 3 bases; bases outside gene matches: 5. This CDR3 region has 14 residues. This CDR3 reads CASSSQGGFYEQYF. CDR3 coding DNA: TGTGCCAGCAGTTCACAGGGGGGATTCTACGAGCAGTACTTC.

This chain links TRBV6-6 with TRBJ1-1; TRBD1 agrees at 9 bases. Unmatched junction bases numbered 4, after V lost 4 bases and J lost 4 bases. This CDR3 has 14 amino acids. The V gene's germline CDR1 is MNHNY and CDR2 SVGAGI (reference sequence). The CDR3 loop reads CASSWGQGPTEAFF. CDR3 nucleotides: TGTGCCAGCAGTTGGGGACAGGGTCCCACTGAAGCTTTCTTT.

CDR3 protein: CASSSGDEGTQYF. Written as DNA, the CDR3 is TGTGCCAGCAGCAGCGGGGACGAAGGGACCCAGTACTTC. The V and J genes are TRBV2 and TRBJ2-5; 7 positions match TRBD2. This CDR3 is built from 13 residues. J was trimmed by 7 bases and V by 6 bases; bases with no gene match: 8. Germline V gene lookup returns CDR1 SNHLY and CDR2 FYNNEI.

This chain's CDR3 is CASSPEGQTSSGANVLTF. In DNA form, the CDR3 reads TGTGCCAGCAGCCCAGAGGGACAGACAAGCTCTGGGGCCAACGTCCTGACTTTC. The chain has TRBV7-9 and TRBJ2-6; 7 bases agree with TRBD1. V trimming: 5 bases; J trimming: 0 bases; junction bases outside the gene matches: 10. Per germline, CDR1 SEHNR and CDR2 FQNEAQ (reference sequence). The CDR3 spans 18 residues.

The gene calls are TRBV18 and TRBJ1-5; no reliable D call. Looked up from germline, CDR1 is KGHSH and CDR2 is LQKENI. The V and J ends lost 3 bases and 3 bases respectively, with 6 bases between them. The CDR3 is made up of 13 amino acids. The CDR3 protein is CASSPKSNQPQHF. The CDR3 nucleotides are TGTGCCAGCTCACCTAAATCCAATCAGCCCCAGCATTTT.

The chain combines TRBV7-9 with TRBJ2-3, with a possible D match to TRBD2 (6 bases). V lost 5 bases, J lost 2 bases, and 11 bases lay in between. CDR1 is SEHNR, CDR2 FQNEAQ, per germline (reference sequence). The CDR3 totals 14 residues. CDR3 nucleotide sequence: TGTGCCAGCAGCCCGGAGGGGATCACAGATACGCAGTATTTT. Translating gives CASSPEGITDTQYF.

The gene calls are TRBV5-1 and TRBJ1-5; D call uncertain. Looked up from germline, CDR1 is SGHRS and CDR2 is YFSETQ. The CDR3 is 13 residues long. The germline V and J ends were trimmed by 3 bases and 6 bases, with 10 bases remaining between them. CDR3 in DNA: TGCGCCAGCAGCTCTATAACGGGTCAGCCCCAGCATTTT. Its protein product is CASSSITGQPQHF.

The chain links TRBV18 to TRBJ1-4; D ambiguous. Germline CDR1 and CDR2: KGHSH and LQKENI. The length of the CDR3 is 15 residues. Trimming took 0 bases from V and 3 from J, leaving 8 bases between them. In DNA form, the CDR3 reads TGTGCCAGCTCACCACCGAGGGCAGCTAATGAAAAACTGTTTTTT. Translating gives CASSPPRAANEKLFF.

The chain combines TRBV18 with TRBJ2-5; maybe TRBD2 (6 bases). The germline CDR1 and CDR2 sequences are KGHSH and LQKENI. V gave up 8 bases and J gave up 1 base, with 11 bases separating them. CDR3 length equals 13 residues. CDR3 DNA: TGTGCCAGCGGAGGGGCCGTCCAAGAGACCCAGTACTTC. Translating it yields CASGGAVQETQYF.

The gene calls are TRBV27 and TRBJ2-7; 7 bases map to TRBD1. V shed 4 bases and J 2 bases; nucleotides not matched to a gene: 8. This CDR3 region has 15 residues. Germline CDR1 and CDR2: MNHEY and SMNVEV (reference sequence). Here the CDR3 reads CASSSRTGWAYEQYF. DNA of the CDR3: TGTGCCAGCAGTTCTCGGACAGGATGGGCCTACGAGCAGTACTTC.

This chain uses TRBV2 with TRBJ2-3; 12 nucleotides line up with TRBD2. V gave up 10 bases and J gave up 0 bases; unmatched junction bases: 8. The germline gives CDR1 SNHLY, CDR2 FYNNEI. CDR3 length: 16 amino acids. The DNA of the CDR3 is TGTGCCACCTTCCGGACTAGCGGGGCTAGCACAGATACGCAGTATTTT. This gives the protein CATFRTSGASTDTQYF.

The rearrangement uses TRBV7-8 and TRBJ2-3, with 7 bases matching TRBD2. The germline gives CDR1 SGHVS, CDR2 FQNEAQ. The CDR3 length is 13 residues. Unmatched junction bases numbered 0, after V lost 0 bases and J lost 6 bases. The chain's CDR3 is CASSLARGDTQYF. CDR3 sequence (DNA): TGTGCCAGCAGCTTAGCGCGGGGGGATACGCAGTATTTT.

The genes are TRBV6-5 and TRBJ2-2; weak D call: TRBD2 (5 bases). V was cut by 5 bases and J by 4 bases, with 11 bases left in between. The V gene's germline CDR1 is MNHEY and CDR2 SVGAGI. CDR3 length: 14 residues. CDR3 DNA sequence: TGTGCCAGCAGTCCGATGCGGGCCACCGGGGAGCTGTTTTTT. This translates into CASSPMRATGELFF.

The CDR3 reads CAWSDTGTEKLFF. In DNA, the CDR3 is TGTGCCTGGAGTGACACAGGGACTGAAAAACTGTTTTTT. This chain connects TRBV30 to TRBJ1-4, with a possible D match to TRBD1 (6 bases). The V end lost 1 base, the J end lost 7 bases, and 10 bases lay between the germline ends. This CDR3 has 13 amino acids. The germline V gene encodes CDR1 GTSNPN and CDR2 SVGIG (reference sequence).

V is TRBV19 and J is TRBJ2-1; TRBD1 matches 8 bases. The CDR3 spans 16 residues. Losses at the gene ends were 5 bases for V and 4 bases for J; bases not matched to a gene: 10. Germline assignment: CDR1 LNHDA and CDR2 SQIVND (reference sequence). The chain's CDR3 is CASSPLSTGDYNEQFF. Here the CDR3 DNA reads TGTGCCAGTAGTCCCCTCTCGACAGGGGATTACAATGAGCAGTTCTTC.

As for this clone: Other DNA variants within this sample encode the same CDR3. The V call is TRBV5-1, the J call TRBJ2-7; D is perhaps TRBD2 (6 bases). Trimming took off 1 base at V and 0 bases at J, with 8 bases between the two ends. This CDR3 region has 14 residues. Germline-derived CDR1 and CDR2 are SGHRS and YFSETQ. The CDR3 loop is CASSLSGDSYEQYF. CDR3 sequence (DNA): TGCGCCAGCAGCTTGTCGGGGGACTCCTACGAGCAGTACTTC.